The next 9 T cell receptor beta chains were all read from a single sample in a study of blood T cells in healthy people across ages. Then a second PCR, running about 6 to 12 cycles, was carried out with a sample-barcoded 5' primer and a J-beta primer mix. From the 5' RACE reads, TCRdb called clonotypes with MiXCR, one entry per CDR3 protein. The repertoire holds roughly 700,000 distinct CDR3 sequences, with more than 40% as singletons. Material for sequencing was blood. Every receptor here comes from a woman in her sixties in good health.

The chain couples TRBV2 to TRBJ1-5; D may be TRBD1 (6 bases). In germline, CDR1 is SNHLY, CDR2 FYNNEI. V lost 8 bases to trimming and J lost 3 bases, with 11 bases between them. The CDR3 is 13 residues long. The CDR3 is CASSTGINQPQHF. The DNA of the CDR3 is TGTGCCAGCTCGACAGGTATCAATCAGCCCCAGCATTTT.

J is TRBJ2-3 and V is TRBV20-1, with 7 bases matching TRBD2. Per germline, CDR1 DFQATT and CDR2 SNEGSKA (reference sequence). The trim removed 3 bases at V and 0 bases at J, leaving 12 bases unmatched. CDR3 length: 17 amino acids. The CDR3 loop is CSASCLAGCPSTDTQYF. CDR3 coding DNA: TGCAGTGCTAGTTGCTTAGCGGGCTGTCCTAGCACAGATACGCAGTATTTT.

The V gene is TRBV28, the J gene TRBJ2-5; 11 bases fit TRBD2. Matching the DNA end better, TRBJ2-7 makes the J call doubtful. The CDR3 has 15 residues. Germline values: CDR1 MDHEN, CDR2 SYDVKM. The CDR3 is CASSWSTSGRYEQYF. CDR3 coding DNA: TGTGCCAGCAGTTGGAGTACTAGCGGGAGATACGAGCAGTACTTC.

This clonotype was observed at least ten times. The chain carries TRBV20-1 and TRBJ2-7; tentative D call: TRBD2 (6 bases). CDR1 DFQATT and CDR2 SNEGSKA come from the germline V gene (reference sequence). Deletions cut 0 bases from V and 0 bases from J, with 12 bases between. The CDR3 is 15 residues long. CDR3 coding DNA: TGCAGTGCTAGAGATGGGGCTAGCGCCTCCTACGAGCAGTACTTC. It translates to CSARDGASASYEQYF.

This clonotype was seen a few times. In nucleotides, the CDR3 is TGTGCCAGCAGCTTAGCGGGAGCCCGGGGGAATACGCAGTATTTT. As protein: CASSLAGARGNTQYF. The chain uses TRBV7-2 and TRBJ2-3, with TRBD2 as a possible D gene (6 bases). Trimming pared 0 bases from V and 7 bases from J, leaving 14 bases between. This CDR3 has 15 amino acids. The V gene's germline CDR1 is SGHTA and CDR2 FQGNSA.

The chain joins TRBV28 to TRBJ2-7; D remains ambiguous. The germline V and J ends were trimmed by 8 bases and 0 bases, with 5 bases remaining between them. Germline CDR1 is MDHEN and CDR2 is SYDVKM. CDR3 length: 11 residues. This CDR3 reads CASPRSYEQYF. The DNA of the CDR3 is TGTGCCAGCCCCCGCTCCTACGAGCAGTACTTC.

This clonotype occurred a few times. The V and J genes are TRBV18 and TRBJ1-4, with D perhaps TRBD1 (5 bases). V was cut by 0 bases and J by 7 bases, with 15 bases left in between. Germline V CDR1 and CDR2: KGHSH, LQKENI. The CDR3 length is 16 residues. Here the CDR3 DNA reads TGTGCCAGCTCACCACCCGAGACGGGGGTTGGTGAAAAACTGTTTTTT. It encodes CASSPPETGVGEKLFF.

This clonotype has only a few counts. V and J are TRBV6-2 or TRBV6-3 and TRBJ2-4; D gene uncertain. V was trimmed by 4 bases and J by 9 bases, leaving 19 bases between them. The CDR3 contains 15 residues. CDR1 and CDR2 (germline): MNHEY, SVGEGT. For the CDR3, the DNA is TGTGCCAGCAGTTGGGTCGTCCCTGGGCGTATCATTCAGTACTTC. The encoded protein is CASSWVVPGRIIQYF.

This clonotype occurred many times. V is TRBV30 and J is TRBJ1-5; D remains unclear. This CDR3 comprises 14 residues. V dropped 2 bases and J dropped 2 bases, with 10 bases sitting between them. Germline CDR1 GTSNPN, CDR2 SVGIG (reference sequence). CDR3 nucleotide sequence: TGTGCCTGGAGTTTGGGTATTGGCAATCAGCCCCAGCATTTT. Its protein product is CAWSLGIGNQPQHF.